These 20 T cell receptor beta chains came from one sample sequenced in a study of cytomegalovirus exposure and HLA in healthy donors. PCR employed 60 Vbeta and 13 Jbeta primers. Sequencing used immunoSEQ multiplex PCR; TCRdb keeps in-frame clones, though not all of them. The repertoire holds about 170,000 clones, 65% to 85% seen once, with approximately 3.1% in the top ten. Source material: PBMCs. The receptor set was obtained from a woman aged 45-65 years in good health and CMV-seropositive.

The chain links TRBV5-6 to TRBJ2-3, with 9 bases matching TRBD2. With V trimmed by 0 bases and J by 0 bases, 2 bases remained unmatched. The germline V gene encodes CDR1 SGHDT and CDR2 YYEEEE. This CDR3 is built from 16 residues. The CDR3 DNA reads TGTGCCAGCAGCTTGGGGCTAGCGGGGAGCACAGATACGCAGTATTTT. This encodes CASSLGLAGSTDTQYF.

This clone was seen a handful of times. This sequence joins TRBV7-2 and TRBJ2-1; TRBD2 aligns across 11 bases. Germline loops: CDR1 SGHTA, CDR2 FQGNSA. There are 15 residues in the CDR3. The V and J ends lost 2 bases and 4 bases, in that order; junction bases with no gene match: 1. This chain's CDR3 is CASSLSSGGYNEQFF. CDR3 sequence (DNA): TGTGCCAGCAGCTTATCTAGCGGGGGGTACAATGAGCAGTTCTTC.

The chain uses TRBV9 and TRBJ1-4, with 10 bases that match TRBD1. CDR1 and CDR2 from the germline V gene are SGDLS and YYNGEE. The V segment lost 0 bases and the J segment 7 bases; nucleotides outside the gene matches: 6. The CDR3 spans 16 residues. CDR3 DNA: TGTGCCAGCAGCGTAGAACCCTGGACAGGGGGTGAAAAACTGTTTTTT. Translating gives CASSVEPWTGGEKLFF.

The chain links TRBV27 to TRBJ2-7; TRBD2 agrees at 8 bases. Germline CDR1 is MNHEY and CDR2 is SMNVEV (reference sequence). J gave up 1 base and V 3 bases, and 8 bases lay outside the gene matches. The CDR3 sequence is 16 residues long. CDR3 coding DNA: TGTGCCAGCAGTTTTACTCGGACTAGCTCTTCCTACGAGCAGTACTTC. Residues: CASSFTRTSSSYEQYF.

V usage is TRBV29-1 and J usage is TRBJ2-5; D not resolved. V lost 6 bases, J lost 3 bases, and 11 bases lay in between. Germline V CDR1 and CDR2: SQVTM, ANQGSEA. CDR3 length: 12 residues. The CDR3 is CSVLTGEETQYF. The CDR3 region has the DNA TGCAGCGTGCTGACGGGTGAAGAGACCCAGTACTTC. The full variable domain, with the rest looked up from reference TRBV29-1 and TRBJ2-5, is SAVISQKPSRDICQRGTSLTIQCQVDSQVTMMFWYRQQPGQSLTLIATANQGSEATYESGFVIDKFPISRPNLTFSTLTVSNMSPEDSSIYLCSVLTGEETQYFGPGTRLLVL.

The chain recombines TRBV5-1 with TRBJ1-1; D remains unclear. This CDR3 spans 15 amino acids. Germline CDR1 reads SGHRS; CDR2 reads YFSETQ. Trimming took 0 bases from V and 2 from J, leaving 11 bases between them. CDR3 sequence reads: CASSLVGVRNTEAFF. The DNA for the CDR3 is TGCGCCAGCAGCTTGGTCGGGGTCCGTAACACTGAAGCTTTCTTT.

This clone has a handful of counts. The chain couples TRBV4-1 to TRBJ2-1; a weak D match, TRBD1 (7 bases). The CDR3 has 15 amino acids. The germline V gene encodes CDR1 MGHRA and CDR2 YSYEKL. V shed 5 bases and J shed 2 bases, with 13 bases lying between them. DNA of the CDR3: TGCGCCAGCAGCTACTTCAGGGGGGCCTACAATGAGCAGTTCTTC. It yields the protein CASSYFRGAYNEQFF.

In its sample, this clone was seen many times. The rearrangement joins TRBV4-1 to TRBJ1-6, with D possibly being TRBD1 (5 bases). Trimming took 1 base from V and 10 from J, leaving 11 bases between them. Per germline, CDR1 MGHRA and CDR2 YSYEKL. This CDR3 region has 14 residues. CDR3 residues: CASSQAGGGSPLHF. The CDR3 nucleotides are TGCGCCAGCAGCCAAGCTGGGGGAGGATCACCCCTCCACTTT.

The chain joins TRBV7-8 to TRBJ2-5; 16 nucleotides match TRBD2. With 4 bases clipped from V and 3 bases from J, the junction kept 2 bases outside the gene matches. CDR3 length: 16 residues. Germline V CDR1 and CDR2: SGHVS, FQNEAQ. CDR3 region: CASSSGLAGGEETQYF. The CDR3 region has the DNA TGTGCCAGCAGCTCGGGACTAGCGGGGGGGGAAGAGACCCAGTACTTC.

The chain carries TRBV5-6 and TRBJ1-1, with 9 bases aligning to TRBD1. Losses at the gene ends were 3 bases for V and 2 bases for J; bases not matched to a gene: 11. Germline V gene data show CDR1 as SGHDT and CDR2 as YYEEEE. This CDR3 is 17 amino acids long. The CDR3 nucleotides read TGTGCCAGCAGCTGGCCGGGACAGGGCTGGGCTAACACTGAAGCTTTCTTT. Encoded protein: CASSWPGQGWANTEAFF.

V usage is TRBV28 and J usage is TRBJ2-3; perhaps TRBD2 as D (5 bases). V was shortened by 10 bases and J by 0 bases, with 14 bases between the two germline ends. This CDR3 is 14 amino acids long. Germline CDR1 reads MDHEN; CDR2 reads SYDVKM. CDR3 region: CATGGGRSTDTQYF. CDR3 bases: TGTGCCACGGGCGGAGGACGTAGCACAGATACGCAGTATTTT.

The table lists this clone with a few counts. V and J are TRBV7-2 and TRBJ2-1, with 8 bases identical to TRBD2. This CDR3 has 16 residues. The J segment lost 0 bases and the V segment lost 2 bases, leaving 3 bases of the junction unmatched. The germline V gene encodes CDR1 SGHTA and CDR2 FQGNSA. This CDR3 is CASSLTAGGSYNEQFF. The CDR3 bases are TGTGCCAGCAGCTTAACGGCGGGGGGCTCCTACAATGAGCAGTTCTTC.

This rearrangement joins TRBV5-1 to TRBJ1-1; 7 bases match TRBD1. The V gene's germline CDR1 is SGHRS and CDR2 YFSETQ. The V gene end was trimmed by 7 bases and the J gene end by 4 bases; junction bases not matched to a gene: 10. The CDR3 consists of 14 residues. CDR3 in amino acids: CASLPGGRSTEAFF. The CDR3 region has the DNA TGCGCCAGCCTACCAGGGGGGAGAAGCACTGAAGCTTTCTTT.

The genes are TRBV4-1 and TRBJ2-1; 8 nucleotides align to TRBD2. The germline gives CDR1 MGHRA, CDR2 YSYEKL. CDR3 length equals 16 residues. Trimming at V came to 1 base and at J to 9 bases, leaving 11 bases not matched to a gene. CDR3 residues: CASSQAGGTRQSEQFF. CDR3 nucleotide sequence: TGCGCCAGCAGCCAAGCGGGGGGGACTAGACAGAGTGAGCAGTTCTTC.

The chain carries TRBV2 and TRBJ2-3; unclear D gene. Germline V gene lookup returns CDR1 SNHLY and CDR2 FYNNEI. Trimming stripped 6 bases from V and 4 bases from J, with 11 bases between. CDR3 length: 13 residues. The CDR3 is CASSAQIADTQYF. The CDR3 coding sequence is TGTGCCAGCAGCGCCCAAATAGCAGATACGCAGTATTTT. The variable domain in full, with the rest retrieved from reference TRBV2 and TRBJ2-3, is EPEVTQTPSHQVTQMGQEVILRCVPISNHLYFYWYRQILGQKVEFLVSFYNNEISEKSEIFDDQFSVERPDGSNFTLKIRSTKLEDSAMYFCASSAQIADTQYFGPGTRLTVL.

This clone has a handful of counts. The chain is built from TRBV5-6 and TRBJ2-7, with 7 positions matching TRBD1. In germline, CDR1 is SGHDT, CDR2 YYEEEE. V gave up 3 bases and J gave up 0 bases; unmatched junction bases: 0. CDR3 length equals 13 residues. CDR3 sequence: CASSWDSSYEQYF. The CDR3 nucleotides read TGTGCCAGCAGCTGGGACAGCTCCTACGAGCAGTACTTC.

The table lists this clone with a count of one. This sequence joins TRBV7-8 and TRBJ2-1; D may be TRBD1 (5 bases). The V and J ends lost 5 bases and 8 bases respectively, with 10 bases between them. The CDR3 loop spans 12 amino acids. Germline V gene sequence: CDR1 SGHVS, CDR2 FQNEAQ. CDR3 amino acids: CASSVRVDEQFF. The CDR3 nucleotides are TGTGCCAGCAGCGTCAGGGTCGATGAGCAGTTCTTC. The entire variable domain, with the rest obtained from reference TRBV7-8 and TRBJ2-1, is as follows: GAGVSQSPRYKVAKRGQDVALRCDPISGHVSLFWYQQALGQGPEFLTYFQNEAQLDKSGLPSDRFFAERPEGSVSTLKIQRTQQEDSAVYLCASSVRVDEQFFGPGTRLTVL.

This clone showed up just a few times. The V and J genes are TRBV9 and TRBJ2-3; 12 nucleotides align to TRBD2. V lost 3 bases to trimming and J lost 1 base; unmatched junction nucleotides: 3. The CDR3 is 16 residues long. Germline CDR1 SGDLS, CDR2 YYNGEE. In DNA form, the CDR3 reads TGTGCCAGCAGCGAGCGACTAGCGGGGGGCACAGATACGCAGTATTTT. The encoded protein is CASSERLAGGTDTQYF.

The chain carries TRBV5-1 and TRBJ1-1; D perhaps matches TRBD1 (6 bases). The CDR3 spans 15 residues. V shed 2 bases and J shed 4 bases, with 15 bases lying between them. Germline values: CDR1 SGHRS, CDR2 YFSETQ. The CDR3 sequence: CASSLTNTGPTEAFF. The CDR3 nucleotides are TGCGCCAGCAGCTTAACGAACACAGGGCCCACTGAAGCTTTCTTT.

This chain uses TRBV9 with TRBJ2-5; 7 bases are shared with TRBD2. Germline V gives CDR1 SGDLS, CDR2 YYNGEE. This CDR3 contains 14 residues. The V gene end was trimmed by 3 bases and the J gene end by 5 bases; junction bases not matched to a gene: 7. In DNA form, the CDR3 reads TGTGCCAGCAGCGGATCAGTGGGGGGGGAGACCCAGTACTTC. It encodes CASSGSVGGETQYF. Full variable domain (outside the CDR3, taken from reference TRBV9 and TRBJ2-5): DSGVTQTPKHLITATGQRVTLRCSPRSGDLSVYWYQQSLDQGLQFLIQYYNGEERAKGNILERFSAQQFPDLHSELNLSSLELGDSALYFCASSGSVGGETQYFGPGTRLLVL.